This TCR beta chain appears in the sequencing data of a study of Ad26.COV2.S vaccination and SARS-CoV-2 variants (dated by TCRdb to about 2021). For the study in its entirety: Vaccine-arm donors came from COV1001, a multicentre, randomized, double-blind, placebo-controlled phase I-IIa trial of Ad26.COV2.S in healthy adults. Ad26.COV2.S was administered intramuscularly at a dose of 5x10^10 or 1x10^11 viral particles, either as one shot or as two shots given 56 days apart. The specificity and breadth of SARS-CoV-2-reactive T cell receptors after Ad26.COV2.S vaccination were assessed by TCRbeta repertoire sequencing. A total of approximately 32 samples were included in the TCR-sequenced set, comprising roughly 19 Ad26.COV2.S vaccine recipients, 5 placebo recipients and 8 SARS-CoV-2 convalescent individuals. Trial participants were randomized into five groups of five: low-dose or high-dose Ad26.COV2.S given once or twice, or placebo on both occasions. Throughout the experiments and outcome assessment, investigators stayed blinded to trial group allocation.

The research as a whole found: Comparable non-spike TCR breadth was observed between vaccine and placebo recipients, consistent with only spike being contained in the vaccine. The authors noted that total T cell responses may have been underestimated by the TCR breadth and depth analyses. Spike-specific TCR breadth was higher in Ad26.COV2.S recipients than in placebo recipients (P = 0.0014). The study was not powered for comparison of responses between vaccine doses or regimens. After vaccination, substantial breadth of spike-specific CD8+ and CD4+ T cell responses was reported.

Taken from cysteine to phenylalanine, the CDR3 has 15 residues. CDR3 DNA only is kept here, 45 bases in frame from base 1. Deletion took 3 bases off V and 7 bases off J, with a span of 15 bases between the germline ends. In the germline V gene (reference sequence), CDR1 corresponds to MNHEY and CDR2 to SMNVEV. TCRbeta CDR3 regions were sequenced with the immunoSEQ Assay. After extraction, genomic DNA underwent amplification by bias-controlled multiplex PCR, followed by high-throughput sequencing. The study's own analysis went as follows. To quantify the absolute abundance of every unique TCRbeta CDR3 region, sequences were collapsed and filtered. T cell fraction was estimated by normalizing TCRbeta template counts to usable DNA, with usable DNA measured through amplification of reference genes found in all nucleated cells. Repertoire TCRs were annotated as SARS-CoV-2-specific by exact matching of V gene, CDR3 amino acid sequence and J gene to a known reactive TCR set. The reference SARS-CoV-2 TCR set was derived from MIRA and filtered for enrichment in COVID-19-positive ImmuneCODE repertoires, a step that removed public or cross-reactive TCRs. Using the MIRA antigens, annotated TCRs were further analysed by specific ORF or by position within an ORF. Breadth was defined as annotated unique rearrangements over total unique productive rearrangements; depth was the summed frequency of those rearrangements. TCR breadth was compared between groups using two-sided Wilcoxon rank-sum tests. TCRdb stores this immuneACCESS table with in-frame sequences only. Part of the clones is absent; in the studies checked, under half of the shortfall reflects unresolved V genes, and no reason is known for the rest. V and J calls and clone size come straight from that table; D and trimming were deduced from the DNA. The sample includes 450,000 to 550,000 clones, with 80% to 90% observed a single time. The ten biggest clones cover about 1.5% of the sample.

A note on this clone: Which antigen it targets is not known. No quality values exist for individual bases; no much larger clone is one base distant.

Read against the paper, the sample's treatment or condition label means: roughly 20 received Ad26.COV2.S at low or high dose, single or two shots; roughly five received placebo; per-sample allocation not given. Repertoires of vaccine and placebo recipients were sequenced from samples taken on day 63 after the first injection. Cohort 1b enrolled fewer than 30 adults aged 18-55 years at a single site in Boston, USA, between 29 July and 7 August 2020. Ad26.COV2.S was a replication-incompetent adenovirus type 26 vector expressing a prefusion-stabilized SARS-CoV-2 spike protein from the original Wuhan strain.

The chain is encoded by TRBV27 joined to TRBJ1-4, with an unclear D gene assignment. The sequence derives from a person aged 18-60 years who received the Ad26.COV2.S COVID-19 vaccine or a placebo. The sequences come from peripheral blood, collected in a trial of Ad26.COV2.S vaccine versus placebo. The CDR3 reads CASSFLRDPSEKLFF. The nucleotide sequence reads TGTGCCAGCAGTTTCTTACGGGATCCGAGTGAAAAACTGTTTTTT. With the portions outside the CDR3 filled from the reference TRBV27 and TRBJ1-4 genes, the complete variable region becomes EAQVTQNPRYLITVTGKKLTVTCSQNMNHEYMSWYRQDPGLGLRQIYYSMNVEVTDKGDVPEGYKVSRKEKRNFPLILESPSPNQTSLYFCASSFLRDPSEKLFFGSGTQLSVL.